Listed below are T cell receptor beta chains from one sample, sequenced in a study of blood T cell repertoires in COVID-19. Clones were read by immunoSEQ multiplex PCR, and TCRdb kept only the in-frame ones, dropping some. The sample yields hundreds of thousands of clones, about 82% seen once. Sample: PBMCs or T cells enriched from blood (not recorded which). The receptors were gathered from a woman aged 45-59 years who had recovered from COVID-19. Both conserved end residues are trimmed from each CDR3. Fields, in order: J gene, D gene, clone size, V gene, CDR3 protein. A D gene is named only where the DNA matches it firmly. Clone size is shown for a subset of rows, as once, few, many or a class of expanded clone.

TRBJ2-6 | . | . | TRBV5-1 | ASSLTGTSGANVLT
TRBJ1-2 | TRBD1 | . | TRBV7-8 | ASSRDRALPNYGYT
TRBJ1-5 | TRBD1 | once | TRBV7-6 | ASSQGTVGSNQPQH
TRBJ2-1 | . | . | TRBV19 | ASSIRSPYNEQF
TRBJ1-2 | TRBD1 | . | TRBV19 | ASTTGQGRYT
TRBJ2-2 | TRBD2 | . | TRBV5-6 | ASSLGLAGDTGELF
TRBJ1-1 | . | . | TRBV3-1/TRBV3-2 | ASSHGTFPTEAF
TRBJ1-2 | . | once | TRBV19 | ASSIEASGYT
TRBJ1-1 | TRBD1 | . | TRBV30 | AWSDRTGAISEAF
TRBJ2-1 | TRBD1 | . | TRBV6-2/TRBV6-3 | ASSARQGGEQF
TRBJ1-4 | . | few | TRBV5-1 | ASSELNEKLF
TRBJ1-3 | . | . | TRBV18 | ASSPYREPNTIY
TRBJ1-1 | . | . | TRBV28 | ASSLQGGANTEAF
TRBJ1-1 | . | few | TRBV10-3 | AISTDMNTEAF
TRBJ1-6 | . | . | TRBV5-1 | ASSEGEGSPLH
TRBJ1-6 | TRBD1 | . | TRBV5-1 | ASSLASGTENSPLH
TRBJ1-5 | TRBD1 | . | TRBV19 | ASSIRTGNQPQH
TRBJ1-6 | . | . | TRBV18 | ASSPREATLPLH
TRBJ2-5 | TRBD2 | . | TRBV9 | ASSVGDSGEETQY
TRBJ2-1 | . | . | TRBV6-2/TRBV6-3 | ASSYSGTYNEQF
TRBJ2-7 | . | . | TRBV7-9 | ASSLLGKPYEQY
TRBJ2-3 | TRBD2 | . | TRBV5-1 | ASSPGLAVTDTQY
TRBJ2-7 | . | . | TRBV6-5 | ASSYSSTGPVCEQY
TRBJ2-5 | . | . | TRBV30 | AWSVGAGDLETQY
TRBJ2-1 | TRBD1 | few | TRBV5-4 | ASSSFTGTGRRAVQF
TRBJ1-6 | . | . | TRBV11-2 | ASSLVRESSSPLH
TRBJ1-6 | TRBD1 | few | TRBV30 | AWTRQGDVYNSPLH
TRBJ2-2 | TRBD2 | . | TRBV4-1 | ASSLRLAGGPGTGELF
TRBJ2-1 | TRBD2 | . | TRBV4-1 | ASSQLGLAGERQF
TRBJ2-1 | . | . | TRBV28 | ASSPHSGGNNEQF
TRBJ2-7 | . | . | TRBV6-1 | ASSEREAGEQY